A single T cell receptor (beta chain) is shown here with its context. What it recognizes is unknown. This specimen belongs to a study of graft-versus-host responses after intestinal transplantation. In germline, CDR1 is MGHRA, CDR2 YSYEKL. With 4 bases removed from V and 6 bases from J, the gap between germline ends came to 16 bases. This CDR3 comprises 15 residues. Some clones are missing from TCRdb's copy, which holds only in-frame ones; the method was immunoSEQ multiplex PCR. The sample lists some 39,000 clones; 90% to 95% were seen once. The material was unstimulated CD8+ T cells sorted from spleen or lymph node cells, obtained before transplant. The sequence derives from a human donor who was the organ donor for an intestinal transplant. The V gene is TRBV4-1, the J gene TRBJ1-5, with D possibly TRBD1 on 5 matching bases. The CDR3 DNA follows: TGCGCCAGCAGCCGCGATCAGGGCCCTAGTCAGCCCCAGCATTTT. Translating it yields CASSRDQGPSQPQHF.